This T cell receptor beta chain derives from a study of metastatic and nonmetastatic thyroid tumors. Study-wide background: Repertoire data that came from the blood and tumor or nodule tissue of malignant and benign thyroid patients were compared. Findings and caveats of the study: Versus benign nodules, malignant thyroid tumors reportedly had significantly higher TCR beta diversity, in blood and tumor.

This clone occurred a few times. No antigen is known for it. All patients reached thyroid surgery having received no treatment beforehand. Trimming pared 6 bases from V and 6 bases from J, leaving 15 bases between. This CDR3 is built from 14 residues. Per germline, CDR1 MNHEY and CDR2 SMNVEV (reference sequence). As originally analysed: Clinicopathological groups differed in CDR3, with these differences serving to build a distant-metastasis classifier for papillary thyroid cancer. Using MiXCR, TCRdb reanalyzed the PCR reads. These V and J calls originate from TCRdb's pipeline instead of the authors' own analysis. The table lists 15,000 to 20,000 clones, roughly 21% of them singletons.

Sequenced material: adjacent normal tissue. The receptor comes from a female donor with papillary thyroid cancer or a benign thyroid nodule (not recorded which). Some clones in this sample may be carry-over from other donors' samples. The chain has TRBV27 and TRBJ2-4; D tentatively fits TRBD1 or TRBD2 (6 bases each). CDR3 in amino acids: CASSYRGGRNIQYF. Written as DNA, the CDR3 is TGTGCCAGCAGCTACCGAGGGGGGAGAAACATTCAGTACTTC.